This is a list of T cell receptor beta chains from one sample in a study of shared clonotypes between healthy human individuals. The table came from immunoSEQ multiplex PCR; TCRdb's copy has only in-frame clones and leaves some out. Altogether under 300,000 clones are present, about 65% being singletons, with the ten largest covering approximately 10%. Specimen: memory CD4+ T cells sorted from blood. The receptors originated from a man aged 25-45 years in good health. Both conserved end residues are part of each CDR3. D genes are given only for firm matches. Some rows mark clone size as missing; the rest say once, few, many or name a class of expanded clone.

V gene	clone size	D gene	J gene	CDR3 protein	CDR3 DNA
TRBV18	many	NA	TRBJ2-1	CASSPNRASSYNEQFF	TGTGCCAGCTCACCGAACAGGGCTAGCTCCTACAATGAGCAGTTCTTC
TRBV19	NA	TRBD2	TRBJ2-1	CASTSLGGGEQFF	TGTGCCAGTACCTCCCTGGGGGGGGGTGAGCAGTTCTTC
TRBV11-3	NA	NA	TRBJ2-1	CASSADYSGGEQFF	TGTGCCAGCAGCGCCGATTATTCCGGGGGCGAGCAGTTCTTC
TRBV2	few	NA	TRBJ2-3	CASSLAGTDTQYF	TGTGCCAGCAGTCTTGCAGGAACAGATACGCAGTATTTT
TRBV28	few	TRBD1	TRBJ1-5	CASSLLSRGEPQHF	TGTGCCAGCAGTTTACTTTCCAGGGGGGAGCCCCAGCATTTT
TRBV6-4	NA	TRBD2	TRBJ2-3	CASSESTGGVDTQYF	TGTGCCAGCAGTGAAAGTACGGGAGGGGTCGATACGCAGTATTTT
TRBV7-3	NA	NA	TRBJ2-5	CASAPGSMETQYF	TGTGCCAGCGCACCCGGATCTATGGAGACCCAGTACTTC
TRBV11-2	once	NA	TRBJ2-1	CASSLARYNEQFF	TGTGCCAGCAGCCTGGCTAGGTACAATGAGCAGTTCTTC
TRBV2	NA	NA	TRBJ1-2	CASSRDRASSYGYTF	TGTGCCAGCAGTCGAGATAGGGCCAGCAGCTATGGCTACACCTTC
TRBV28	NA	NA	TRBJ2-7	CASSLWGGTTYEQYF	TGTGCCAGCAGTTTATGGGGGGGGACAACCTACGAGCAGTACTTC
TRBV27	few	NA	TRBJ2-7	CASSLAWTAVAYF	TGTGCCAGCAGTTTAGCCTGGACAGCCGTGGCGTACTTC
TRBV11-2	NA	NA	TRBJ1-4	CASSYQAGNFNEKLFF	TGTGCCAGCAGCTACCAGGCCGGGAATTTTAATGAAAAACTGTTTTTT
TRBV10-2	NA	NA	TRBJ2-5	CASGGTLQETQYF	TGCGCCAGCGGAGGAACCTTACAAGAGACCCAGTACTTC
TRBV30	NA	TRBD2	TRBJ2-2	CAWSDQTGTSGRDTGELFF	TGTGCCTGGAGTGACCAGACGGGGACTAGCGGGAGGGATACCGGGGAGCTGTTTTTT
TRBV6-6	once	NA	TRBJ2-7	CASSYEAGPKQEQYF	TGTGCCAGCAGTTACGAGGCGGGGCCGAAGCAAGAGCAGTACTTC
TRBV19	once	NA	TRBJ2-7	CASSIDLSGVTKYF	TGTGCCAGTAGTATAGATCTATCGGGGGTTACGAAGTACTTC
TRBV7-6	NA	NA	TRBJ2-1	CASSEMVGEQFF	TGTGCCAGCAGCGAGATGGTGGGTGAGCAGTTCTTC
TRBV6-1	once	NA	TRBJ2-7	CASSGLDRKTYEQYF	TGTGCCAGCTCCGGGCTTGACAGGAAAACCTACGAGCAGTACTTC
TRBV10-2	NA	NA	TRBJ2-3	CASSEVGGTDTQYF	TGCGCCAGCAGTGAAGTGGGGGGCACAGATACGCAGTATTTT
TRBV27	NA	NA	TRBJ2-3	CASRIGGPGDTQYF	TGTGCCAGCAGGATAGGGGGGCCTGGAGATACGCAGTATTTT
TRBV9	once	TRBD2	TRBJ2-7	CASSPNPLAGGEQYF	TGTGCCAGCAGCCCCAATCCCCTAGCGGGAGGGGAGCAGTACTTC
TRBV11-2	NA	NA	TRBJ2-1	CASSPGDEREQFF	TGTGCCAGCAGCCCGGGGGACGAACGTGAGCAGTTCTTC
TRBV6-5	NA	TRBD1	TRBJ1-1	CASRFGTANTEAFF	TGTGCCAGCAGATTCGGGACAGCGAACACTGAAGCTTTCTTT
TRBV19	NA	NA	TRBJ2-1	CASSPAVGEQFF	TGTGCCAGTAGTCCAGCTGTGGGGGAGCAGTTCTTC
TRBV5-1	NA	NA	TRBJ2-5	CASTAAGTQGETQYF	TGCGCCAGCACGGCGGCAGGGACGCAAGGAGAGACCCAGTACTTC
TRBV4-1	NA	TRBD2	TRBJ2-7	CASSHQLAESSYEQYF	TGCGCCAGCAGCCATCAACTAGCGGAAAGCTCCTACGAGCAGTACTTC
TRBV11-2	once	NA	TRBJ2-5	CASTPMSTAIFLQETQYF	TGTGCCAGCACGCCAATGTCGACAGCCATTTTCTTACAAGAGACCCAGTACTTC
TRBV4-1	NA	TRBD1	TRBJ2-7	CASSQMGQGAYEQYF	TGCGCCAGCAGCCAGATGGGACAGGGGGCTTACGAGCAGTACTTC
TRBV5-1	NA	NA	TRBJ2-7	CASSVGPPYEQYF	TGCGCCAGCAGCGTGGGTCCGCCCTACGAGCAGTACTTC
TRBV27	NA	TRBD2	TRBJ2-1	CASSAQTSGRIGNEQFF	TGTGCCAGCAGTGCCCAGACTAGCGGGAGGATAGGCAATGAGCAGTTCTTC
TRBV5-4	NA	NA	TRBJ2-5	CASSLPKETQYF	TGTGCCAGCAGCTTACCCAAAGAGACCCAGTACTTC
TRBV28	many	TRBD1	TRBJ1-1	CASRRTGGRGNTEAFF	TGTGCCAGCAGGCGAACAGGGGGCAGGGGGAACACTGAAGCTTTCTTT
TRBV18	NA	TRBD1	TRBJ2-1	CASSPLSLDRGASKGNEQFF	TGTGCCAGCTCACCCCTCTCCCTGGACAGGGGAGCCTCTAAGGGCAATGAGCAGTTCTTC
TRBV7-2	NA	NA	TRBJ2-1	CASSPQYSSYNEQFF	TGTGCCAGCAGCCCCCAATATAGCTCCTACAATGAGCAGTTCTTC
TRBV28	NA	NA	TRBJ1-5	CASSRQDGTNQPQHF	TGTGCCAGCAGCCGCCAGGACGGGACCAATCAGCCCCAGCATTTT
TRBV6-6	NA	NA	TRBJ2-1	CASSYSGAANEQFF	TGTGCCAGCAGTTACTCGGGAGCGGCCAATGAGCAGTTCTTC
TRBV28	few	NA	TRBJ1-1	CASSPGLNTEAFF	TGTGCCAGCAGTCCGGGACTGAACACTGAAGCTTTCTTT
TRBV28	NA	NA	TRBJ1-2	CASSFPQGNYGYTF	TGTGCCAGCAGTTTCCCCCAGGGAAACTATGGCTACACCTTC
TRBV6-5	NA	TRBD2	TRBJ2-1	CASSSLAGGPFGEQFF	TGTGCCAGCAGTTCTCTAGCGGGAGGGCCTTTCGGTGAGCAGTTCTTC
TRBV5-4	few	NA	TRBJ2-1	CASSPTADSYNEQFF	TGTGCCAGCAGCCCGACAGCGGACTCCTACAATGAGCAGTTCTTC
TRBV6-1	few	NA	TRBJ1-4	CASSDYLGTSNEKLFF	TGTGCCAGCAGTGATTATTTGGGGACCTCCAATGAAAAACTGTTTTTT
TRBV18	NA	NA	TRBJ2-3	CASSPRGTDTQYF	TGTGCCAGCTCACCCAGGGGCACAGATACGCAGTATTTT
TRBV6-1	NA	NA	TRBJ1-5	CASSAKTYQPQHF	TGTGCCAGCAGTGCAAAGACCTATCAGCCCCAGCATTTT
TRBV28	NA	TRBD2	TRBJ2-1	CASSFSGRDEQFF	TGTGCCAGCAGTTTCTCTGGGAGGGATGAGCAGTTCTTC
TRBV20-1	few	NA	TRBJ2-1	CSALRDNEQFF	TGCAGTGCCCTAAGGGACAATGAGCAGTTCTTC
TRBV14	many	TRBD2	TRBJ2-3	CASSQELAGTDTQYF	TGTGCCAGCAGCCAAGAACTAGCGGGCACAGATACGCAGTATTTT
TRBV5-1	NA	TRBD1	TRBJ2-5	CASSRTQGQETQYF	TGCGCCAGCAGCCGAACACAGGGGCAAGAGACCCAGTACTTC
TRBV27	NA	TRBD2	TRBJ2-4	CASRLAGEDIQYF	TGTGCCAGTCGACTAGCGGGAGAGGACATTCAGTACTTC